Following are 23 T cell receptor beta chains from one sample sequenced in a study of response to subunit inactivated influenza vaccine. Using its own MiXCR run on the RT-PCR reads, TCRdb lists one record per CDR3 protein. The sample carries about 520,000 distinct CDR3 sequences, 25% recorded once. Sequencing was performed on CD4+ T cells sorted from PBMCs, taken more than 4 days after vaccination. These receptors originate from a man aged 50 or older who received an inactivated influenza vaccine.

J is TRBJ2-7 and V is TRBV7-2; D tentatively reads TRBD1 or TRBD2 (5 bases each). Germline CDR1 is SGHTA and CDR2 is FQGNSA. V was trimmed by 5 bases and J by 0 bases, leaving 14 bases between them. This CDR3 is built from 15 residues. The CDR3 here is CASSPMGVSSYEQYF. The CDR3 coding sequence is TGTGCCAGCAGCCCTATGGGGGTGAGCTCCTACGAGCAGTACTTC.

V and J are TRBV2 and TRBJ1-6; tentatively, D is TRBD1 (5 bases). Germline CDR1 SNHLY, CDR2 FYNNEI. CDR3 length: 15 residues. The V and J ends lost 6 bases and 1 base respectively, with 10 bases between them. For the CDR3, the DNA is TGTGCCAGCAGGCAGGGTGGTTCCTATAATTCACCCCTCCACTTT. This translates into CASRQGGSYNSPLHF.

This chain connects TRBV29-1 to TRBJ2-7; 7 bases map to TRBD1. The CDR3 is 12 amino acids. V lost 6 bases, J lost 4 bases, and 6 bases stayed unmatched. Germline CDR1 is SQVTM and CDR2 is ANQGSEA. This chain's CDR3 is CSVRDSLYEQYF. The CDR3 coding sequence is TGCAGCGTCCGGGACAGTCTTTACGAGCAGTACTTC.

The V and J genes are TRBV20-1 and TRBJ2-7, with D hard to call. The CDR3 is 12 residues long. Germline V gene sequence: CDR1 DFQATT, CDR2 SNEGSKA (reference sequence). V was shortened by 3 bases and J by 7 bases, with 13 bases between the two germline ends. The CDR3 region has the DNA TGCAGTGCTAGGCCGGGCCAGAGGGAGCAGTACTTC. As protein: CSARPGQREQYF.

This chain connects TRBV7-2 to TRBJ2-2; TRBD2 might be the D (6 bases). V lost 4 bases to trimming and J lost 0 bases, with 9 bases between them. Germline loops: CDR1 SGHTA, CDR2 FQGNSA. This CDR3 is 15 amino acids long. The CDR3 spells CASSYSGTNTGELFF. Here the CDR3 DNA reads TGTGCCAGCAGCTATAGCGGAACGAACACCGGGGAGCTGTTTTTT.

At least ten counts were recorded for this clonotype. The genes are TRBV10-3 and TRBJ1-5; possible D gene TRBD1, 5 bases. Germline values: CDR1 ENHRY, CDR2 SYGVKD. V gave up 10 bases and J gave up 3 bases, with 16 bases separating them. CDR3 size: 14 residues. Here the CDR3 DNA reads TGTGCCACATCCGATACAGGAGCCAATCAGCCCCAGCATTTT. Translation gives CATSDTGANQPQHF.

In its sample, this clonotype was seen a few times. The chain is built from TRBV6-2 or TRBV6-3 and TRBJ2-1, with 9 bases lining up with TRBD1. The CDR3 length is 12 residues. Germline V CDR1 and CDR2: MNHEY, SVGEGT. V gave up 4 bases and J gave up 12 bases; unmatched junction bases: 4. The CDR3 region is CASSSDRGRQFF. CDR3 DNA sequence: TGTGCCAGCAGTTCGGACAGGGGAAGGCAGTTCTTC.

V usage is TRBV3-1 and J usage is TRBJ1-2, with TRBD1 identical over 10 bases. V shed 4 bases, J shed 8 bases, and the junction held 7 bases outside the gene matches. Germline V gene sequence: CDR1 LGHDT, CDR2 YNNKEL (reference sequence). The CDR3 has 14 residues. The CDR3 region is CASSRGQGSRGYTF. CDR3 coding DNA: TGTGCCAGCAGCCGGGGACAGGGGAGTCGGGGCTACACCTTC.

This clonotype came up a few times. The chain has TRBV7-2 and TRBJ2-1, with D possibly being TRBD2 (5 bases). The germline V gene encodes CDR1 SGHTA and CDR2 FQGNSA. The CDR3 has 14 residues. The germline V and J ends were trimmed by 4 bases and 7 bases, with 14 bases remaining between them. The CDR3 coding sequence is TGTGCCAGCAGCTCTGGTCTAGCCGAGAATGAGCAGTTCTTC. This gives the protein CASSSGLAENEQFF.

The rearrangement uses TRBV4-3 and TRBJ2-7, with D perhaps TRBD1 (6 bases). Trimming removed 0 bases from V and 3 bases from J, with 12 bases in between. Germline V lookup: CDR1 LGHNA, CDR2 YSLEER. The CDR3 totals 15 residues. CDR3 DNA: TGCGCCAGCAGCCAAGATCGACAGGAGCTCTACGAGCAGTACTTC. It encodes CASSQDRQELYEQYF.

Worth noting for this clonotype: The junction does not match germline at one end; this may be a read error. This chain links TRBV5-1 with TRBJ1-6, with TRBD1 as a possible D gene (5 bases). The germline CDR1 and CDR2 sequences are SGHRS and YFSETQ. This CDR3 is built from 14 residues. CDR3 protein: CASSRRENNSPLHF. The CDR3 coding sequence is TGCGCCAGCAGCCGCAGGGAGAATAACTCACCCCTCCACTTT.

CDR3 nucleotides: TGTGCCACCAGTGATCGGAGTACAACGAACACCGGGGAGCTGTTTTTT. Its translation is CATSDRSTTNTGELFF. This sequence joins TRBV24-1 and TRBJ2-2, with unresolved D. V was shortened by 3 bases and J by 0 bases, with 10 bases between the two germline ends. The CDR3 consists of 16 residues. Germline V gene lookup returns CDR1 KGHDR and CDR2 SFDVKD.

V gene TRBV6-2 or TRBV6-3 combines with J gene TRBJ1-2; unclear D gene. Germline V gene lookup returns CDR1 MNHEY and CDR2 SVGEGT. Trimming shortened V by 5 bases and J by 4 bases, and 11 bases separated the two germline ends. The CDR3 is 13 residues long. CDR3 region: CASSPTASYGYTF. CDR3 coding DNA: TGTGCCAGCAGTCCGACGGCGAGCTATGGCTACACCTTC.

The table lists this clonotype with a few counts. The J gene is TRBJ2-7, the V gene TRBV10-3, with D maybe TRBD2 (6 bases). The CDR3 is 13 residues long. The ends were cut back, 9 bases at V and 7 bases at J, with 19 bases in the middle. The germline V gene encodes CDR1 ENHRY and CDR2 SYGVKD. The CDR3 here is CAIRRGESTEQYF. The CDR3 DNA reads as TGTGCCATTCGGAGGGGAGAATCGACGGAGCAGTACTTC.

This clonotype has more than one count but fewer than ten. J is TRBJ2-7 and V is TRBV5-1; possible D gene TRBD2, 5 bases. Germline V gene data show CDR1 as SGHRS and CDR2 as YFSETQ. V lost 4 bases and J 6 bases, leaving 11 bases between the germline ends. There are 12 residues in the CDR3. CDR3 nucleotide sequence: TGCGCCAGCAGCCCCGGACTGATCGAGCAGTACTTC. It translates to CASSPGLIEQYF.

This clonotype has just a few counts. The rearrangement links TRBV7-9 to TRBJ1-2; D remains ambiguous. The CDR3 consists of 11 residues. CDR1 and CDR2 from the germline V gene are SEHNR and FQNEAQ (reference sequence). V was clipped by 5 bases and J by 5 bases, with 6 bases between them. CDR3 coding DNA: TGTGCCAGCAGCCCTGAATATGGCTACACCTTC. Translated: CASSPEYGYTF.

The gene calls are TRBV7-2 and TRBJ2-7; 9 nucleotides match TRBD1. CDR1 and CDR2 from the germline V gene are SGHTA and FQGNSA. V trimming: 4 bases; J trimming: 0 bases; junction bases outside the gene matches: 4. CDR3 length: 15 amino acids. The CDR3 sequence is CASSWGQGISYEQYF. In nucleotides, the CDR3 is TGTGCCAGCAGCTGGGGACAGGGTATCTCCTACGAGCAGTACTTC.

This chain joins TRBV20-1 and TRBJ2-3; 10 bases line up with TRBD1. From germline, CDR1 is DFQATT and CDR2 SNEGSKA (reference sequence). With V trimmed by 4 bases and J by 1 base, 11 bases remained unmatched. The CDR3 loop spans 17 amino acids. The CDR3 region has the DNA TGCAGTGCTATAACGGGACAGGGGAGGGAGGGCACAGATACGCAGTATTTT. It is translated as CSAITGQGREGTDTQYF.

This clonotype was observed a handful of times. The chain joins TRBV20-1 to TRBJ2-7; 9 bases align to TRBD2. The ends lost 7 bases at V and 1 base at J; junction bases unmatched: 14. Germline V gene lookup returns CDR1 DFQATT and CDR2 SNEGSKA (reference sequence). The CDR3 is made up of 16 amino acids. The CDR3 DNA reads TGCAGTGATCAAGGAGGAGGGCTAGCGGGGTCCTACGAGCAGTACTTC. It specifies CSDQGGGLAGSYEQYF.

In its sample, this clonotype was seen a few times. V and J are TRBV4-2 and TRBJ2-7, with 9 bases aligning to TRBD2. V lost 2 bases, J lost 4 bases, and 12 bases stayed unmatched. The CDR3 covers 17 residues. Germline CDR1 LGHNA, CDR2 YNFKEQ. This chain's CDR3 is CASSQLWAGGQSYEQYF. CDR3 DNA: TGTGCCAGCAGCCAACTCTGGGCGGGGGGGCAAAGTTACGAGCAGTACTTC.

This clonotype was seen a few times. This rearrangement joins TRBV7-8 to TRBJ2-5, with D possibly being TRBD2 (5 bases). This CDR3 is built from 13 residues. Germline V CDR1 and CDR2: SGHVS, FQNEAQ. V was pared by 5 bases and J by 7 bases, with 14 bases between. The DNA of the CDR3 is TGTGCCAGCAGCCCCCGGGATCTATGGACCCAGTACTTC. Translated: CASSPRDLWTQYF.

This chain joins TRBV25-1 and TRBJ2-7; 11 bases map to TRBD2. CDR1 is MGHDK, CDR2 SYGVNS, per germline. This CDR3 region has 15 residues. The V segment lost 3 bases and the J segment 2 bases; nucleotides outside the gene matches: 3. DNA for the CDR3: TGTGCCAGCAGTGAGGGTAGCGGGAGGGCCTACGAGCAGTACTTC. Protein sequence: CASSEGSGRAYEQYF.

This clonotype was seen a handful of times. The chain recombines TRBV4-2 with TRBJ2-2; tentative D call: TRBD2 (5 bases). The CDR3 extends over 15 amino acids. Germline CDR1 and CDR2: LGHNA and YNFKEQ. The V end was cut by 2 bases, the J end by 6 bases, with 13 bases between. The CDR3 coding sequence is TGTGCCAGCAGCCAACCTAGCTCCATATCCGGGGAGCTGTTTTTT. It is translated as CASSQPSSISGELFF.